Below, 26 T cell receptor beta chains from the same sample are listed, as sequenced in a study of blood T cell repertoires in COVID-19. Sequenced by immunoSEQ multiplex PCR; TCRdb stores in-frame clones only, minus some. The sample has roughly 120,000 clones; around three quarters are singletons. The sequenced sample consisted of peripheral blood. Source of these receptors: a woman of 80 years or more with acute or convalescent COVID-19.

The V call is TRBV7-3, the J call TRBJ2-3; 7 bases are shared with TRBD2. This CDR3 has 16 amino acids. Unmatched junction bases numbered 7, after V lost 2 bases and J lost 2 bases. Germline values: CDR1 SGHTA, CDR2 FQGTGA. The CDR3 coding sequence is TGTGCCAGCAGCTTAGACGCAGCGGGGTCCACAGATACGCAGTATTTT. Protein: CASSLDAAGSTDTQYF.

The CDR3 DNA is TGTGCCAGCAGCCAAGGTCCTAGCCCCTACGAGCAGTACTTC. Translation gives CASSQGPSPYEQYF. The chain joins TRBV3-1 (or the pseudogene TRBV3-2) to TRBJ2-7; weak D call: TRBD2 (5 bases). The germline V gene encodes CDR1 LGHDT and CDR2 YNNKEL (reference sequence). This CDR3 spans 14 amino acids. The germline V and J ends were trimmed by 1 base and 2 bases, with 9 bases remaining between them.

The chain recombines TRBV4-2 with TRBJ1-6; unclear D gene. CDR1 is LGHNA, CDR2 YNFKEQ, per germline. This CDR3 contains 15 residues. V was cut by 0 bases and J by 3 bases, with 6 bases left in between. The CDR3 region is CASSQERDYNSPLHF. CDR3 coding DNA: TGTGCCAGCAGCCAAGAACGGGACTATAATTCACCCCTCCACTTT.

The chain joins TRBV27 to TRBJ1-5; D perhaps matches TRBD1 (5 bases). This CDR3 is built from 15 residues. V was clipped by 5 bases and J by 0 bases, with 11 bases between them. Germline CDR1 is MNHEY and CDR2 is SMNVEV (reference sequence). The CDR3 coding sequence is TGTGCCAGCAGTCCAGGGTCTTATAGCAATCAGCCCCAGCATTTT. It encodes CASSPGSYSNQPQHF.

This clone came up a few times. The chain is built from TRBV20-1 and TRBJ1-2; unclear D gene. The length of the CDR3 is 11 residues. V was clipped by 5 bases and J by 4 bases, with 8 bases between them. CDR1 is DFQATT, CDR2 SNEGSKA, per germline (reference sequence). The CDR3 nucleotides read TGCAGTGCTCCAGAGGGCTATGGCTACACCTTC. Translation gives CSAPEGYGYTF.

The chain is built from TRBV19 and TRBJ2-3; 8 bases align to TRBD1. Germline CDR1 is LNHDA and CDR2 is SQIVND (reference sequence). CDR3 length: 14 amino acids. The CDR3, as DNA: TGTGCTGCAGGTCAGGGGGCGAGGGGAGATACGCAGTATTTT. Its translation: CAAGQGARGDTQYF.

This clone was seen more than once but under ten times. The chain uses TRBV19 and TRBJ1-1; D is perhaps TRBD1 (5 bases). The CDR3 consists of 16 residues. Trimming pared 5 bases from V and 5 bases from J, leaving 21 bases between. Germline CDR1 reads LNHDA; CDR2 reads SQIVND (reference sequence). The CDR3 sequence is CASSADAGRSRTEAFF. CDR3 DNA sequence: TGTGCCAGTAGTGCCGATGCAGGGAGGTCGAGGACTGAAGCTTTCTTT.

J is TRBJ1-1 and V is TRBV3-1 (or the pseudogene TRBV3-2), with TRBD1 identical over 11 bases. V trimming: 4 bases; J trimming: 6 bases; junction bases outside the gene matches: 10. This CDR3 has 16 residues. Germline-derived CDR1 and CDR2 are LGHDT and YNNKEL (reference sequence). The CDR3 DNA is TGTGCCAGCAGCCTCGGGACAGGGGGGTTTGTCGCTGAAGCTTTCTTT. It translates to CASSLGTGGFVAEAFF.

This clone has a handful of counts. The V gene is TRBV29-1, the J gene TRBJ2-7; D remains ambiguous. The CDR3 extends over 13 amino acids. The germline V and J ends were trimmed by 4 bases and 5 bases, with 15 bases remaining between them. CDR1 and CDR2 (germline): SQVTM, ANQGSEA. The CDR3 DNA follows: TGCAGCGTTGCACAGATAAGTAATAACGAGCAGTACTTC. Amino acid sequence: CSVAQISNNEQYF.

CDR3 protein: CASSFWTGPPNEKLFF. The CDR3 nucleotides read TGTGCCAGCAGTTTCTGGACAGGGCCTCCTAATGAAAAACTGTTTTTT. J is TRBJ1-4 and V is TRBV28; TRBD1 matches 8 bases. Germline CDR1 MDHEN, CDR2 SYDVKM. The CDR3 runs 16 residues. V lost 3 bases, J lost 3 bases, and 6 bases stayed unmatched.

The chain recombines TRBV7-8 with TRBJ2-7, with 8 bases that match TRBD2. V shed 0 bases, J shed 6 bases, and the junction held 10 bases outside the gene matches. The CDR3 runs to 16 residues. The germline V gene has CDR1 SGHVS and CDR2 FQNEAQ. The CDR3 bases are TGTGCCAGCAGCTTAGCTCCTTCGGGAGGGGGTATCGAGCAGTACTTC. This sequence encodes CASSLAPSGGGIEQYF.

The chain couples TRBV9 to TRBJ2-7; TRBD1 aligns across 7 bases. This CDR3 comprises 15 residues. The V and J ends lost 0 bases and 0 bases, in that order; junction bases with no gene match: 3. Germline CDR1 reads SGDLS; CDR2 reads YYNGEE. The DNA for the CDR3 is TGTGCCAGCAGCGTAGGAGGGACAGACTCCTACGAGCAGTACTTC. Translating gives CASSVGGTDSYEQYF.

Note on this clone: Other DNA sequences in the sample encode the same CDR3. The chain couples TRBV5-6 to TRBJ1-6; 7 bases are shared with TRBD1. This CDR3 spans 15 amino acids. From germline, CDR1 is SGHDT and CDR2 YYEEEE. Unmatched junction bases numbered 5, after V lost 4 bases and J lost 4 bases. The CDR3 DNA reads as TGTGCCAGCAGCCTCCGACAGGGATATAATTCACCCCTCCACTTT. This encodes CASSLRQGYNSPLHF.

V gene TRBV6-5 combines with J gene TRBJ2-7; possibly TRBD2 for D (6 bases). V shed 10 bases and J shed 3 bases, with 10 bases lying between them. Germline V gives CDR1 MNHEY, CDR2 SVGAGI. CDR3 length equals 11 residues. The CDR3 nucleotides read TGTGCCACCCAGACTAGCTACGAGCAGTACTTC. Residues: CATQTSYEQYF.

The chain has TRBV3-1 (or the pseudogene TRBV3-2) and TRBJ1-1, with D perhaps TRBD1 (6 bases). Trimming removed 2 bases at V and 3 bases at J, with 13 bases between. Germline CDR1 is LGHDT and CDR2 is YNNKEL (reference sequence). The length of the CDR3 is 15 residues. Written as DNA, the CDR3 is TGTGCCAGCAGCCAATGGACAGCCGGGGACACTGAAGCTTTCTTT. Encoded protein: CASSQWTAGDTEAFF.

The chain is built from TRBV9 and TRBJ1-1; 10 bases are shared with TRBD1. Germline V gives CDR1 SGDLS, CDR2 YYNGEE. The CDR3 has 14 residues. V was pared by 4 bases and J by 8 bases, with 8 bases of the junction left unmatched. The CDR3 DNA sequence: TGTGCCAGCAGCCCCACTCGGACAGGGGGGGAAGCTTTCTTT. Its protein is CASSPTRTGGEAFF.

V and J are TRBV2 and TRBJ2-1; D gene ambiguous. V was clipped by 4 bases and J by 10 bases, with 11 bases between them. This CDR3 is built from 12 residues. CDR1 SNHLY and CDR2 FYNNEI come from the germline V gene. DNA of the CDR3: TGTGCCAGCAGTGGGCGTGGAGCAGAGCAGTTCTTC. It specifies CASSGRGAEQFF.

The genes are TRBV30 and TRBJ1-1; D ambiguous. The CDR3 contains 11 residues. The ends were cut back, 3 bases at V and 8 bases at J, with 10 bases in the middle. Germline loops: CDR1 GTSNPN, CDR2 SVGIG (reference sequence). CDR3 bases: TGTGCCTGGAGGAACACACTAGAAGCTTTCTTT. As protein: CAWRNTLEAFF.

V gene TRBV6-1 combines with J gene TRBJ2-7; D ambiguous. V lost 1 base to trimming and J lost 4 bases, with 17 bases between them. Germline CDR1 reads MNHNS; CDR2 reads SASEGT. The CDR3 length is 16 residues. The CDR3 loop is CASSEDGHRSVYEQYF. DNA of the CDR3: TGTGCCAGCAGTGAAGACGGTCATCGGAGCGTTTACGAGCAGTACTTC.

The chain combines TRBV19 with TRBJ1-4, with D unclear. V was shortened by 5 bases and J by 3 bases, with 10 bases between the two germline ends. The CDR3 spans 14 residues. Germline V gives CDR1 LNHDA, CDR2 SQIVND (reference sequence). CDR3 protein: CASSLVAANEKLFF. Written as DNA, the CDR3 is TGTGCCAGTAGTCTGGTTGCGGCTAATGAAAAACTGTTTTTT.

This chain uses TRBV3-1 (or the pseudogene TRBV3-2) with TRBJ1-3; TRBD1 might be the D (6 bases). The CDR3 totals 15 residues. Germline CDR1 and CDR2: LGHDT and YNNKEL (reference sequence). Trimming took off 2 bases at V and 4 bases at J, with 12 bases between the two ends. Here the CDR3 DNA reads TGTGCCAGCAGCCAAAGGGCAGGGGAAGGAAACACCATATATTTT. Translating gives CASSQRAGEGNTIYF.

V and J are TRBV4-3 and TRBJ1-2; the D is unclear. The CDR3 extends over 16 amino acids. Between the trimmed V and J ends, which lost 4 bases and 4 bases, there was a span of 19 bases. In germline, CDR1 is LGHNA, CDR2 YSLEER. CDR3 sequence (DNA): TGCGCCAGCAGCCGGGAAAGGGAGGGAGATAGCTATGGCTACACCTTC. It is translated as CASSREREGDSYGYTF.

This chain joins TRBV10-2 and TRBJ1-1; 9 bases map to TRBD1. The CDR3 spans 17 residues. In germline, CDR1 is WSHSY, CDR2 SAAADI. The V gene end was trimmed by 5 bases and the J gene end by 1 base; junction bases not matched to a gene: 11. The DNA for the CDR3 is TGCGCCAGCAGTTTCTCCGGGACAGGGAAGACGAACACTGAAGCTTTCTTT. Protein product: CASSFSGTGKTNTEAFF.

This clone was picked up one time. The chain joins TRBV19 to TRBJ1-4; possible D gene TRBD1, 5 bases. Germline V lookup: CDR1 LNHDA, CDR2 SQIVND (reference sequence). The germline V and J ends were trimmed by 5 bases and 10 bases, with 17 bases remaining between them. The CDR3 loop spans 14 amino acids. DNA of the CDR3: TGTGCCAGTAGTCCTGGGGCGGGGAGCCGAAAACTGTTTTTT. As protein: CASSPGAGSRKLFF. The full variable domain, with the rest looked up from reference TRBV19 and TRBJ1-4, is DGGITQSPKYLFRKEGQNVTLSCEQNLNHDAMYWYRQDPGQGLRLIYYSQIVNDFQKGDIAEGYSVSREKKESFPLTVTSAQKNPTAFYLCASSPGAGSRKLFFGSGTQLSVL.

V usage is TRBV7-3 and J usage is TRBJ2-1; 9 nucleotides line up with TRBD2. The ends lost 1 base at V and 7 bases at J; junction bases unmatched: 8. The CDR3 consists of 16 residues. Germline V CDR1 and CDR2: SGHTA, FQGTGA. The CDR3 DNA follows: TGTGCCAGCAGCTTAAGGGCGGGAGGGCCAGGTAATGAGCAGTTCTTC. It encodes CASSLRAGGPGNEQFF.

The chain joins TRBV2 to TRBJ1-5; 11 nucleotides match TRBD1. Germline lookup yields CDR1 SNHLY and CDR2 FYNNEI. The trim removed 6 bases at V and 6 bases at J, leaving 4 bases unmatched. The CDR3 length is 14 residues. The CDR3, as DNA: TGTGCCAGCAGCCGGGACAGGGGGGCTCAGCCCCAGCATTTT. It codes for CASSRDRGAQPQHF.